This passage covers 14 T cell receptor beta chains from one sample sequenced in a study of CD8+ T cells in alopecia areata. Treatment of the sample: oral pan-JAK inhibitor, 5-10 mg twice daily. Sequencing used cDNA as its template, made by extracting RNA and reverse transcribing it. TCRdb keeps only in-frame clones here, not all; method: immunoSEQ multiplex PCR. The table records 200,000 to 250,000 clones, over 60% of them present only once. The specimen comprised CD4+ T cells sorted from blood, sampled at week 4, from a patient treated with tofacitinib. Source of these receptors: a human donor with alopecia areata.

The chain uses TRBV25-1 and TRBJ1-5; D is unresolved. This CDR3 comprises 11 residues. Trimming took 7 bases from V and 9 from J, leaving 10 bases between them. The germline V gene has CDR1 MGHDK and CDR2 SYGVNS. The CDR3 DNA is TGTGCCAGCAAGGGCCTCGGGCCCCAGCATTTT. This encodes CASKGLGPQHF.

The chain links TRBV25-1 to TRBJ1-1; TRBD1 is a possible D gene (6 bases). Between the trimmed V and J ends, which lost 6 bases and 11 bases, there was a span of 16 bases. Germline-derived CDR1 and CDR2 are MGHDK and SYGVNS. The CDR3 is 12 amino acids. The CDR3 nucleotides read TGTGCCAGCAGACTAACGGACAGTCTTGCTTTCTTT. It yields the protein CASRLTDSLAFF.

The rearrangement uses TRBV5-1 and TRBJ2-1; 8 bases are shared with TRBD1. CDR3 length: 13 residues. Trimming at V came to 7 bases and at J to 7 bases, leaving 7 bases not matched to a gene. Germline V gene lookup returns CDR1 SGHRS and CDR2 YFSETQ. The CDR3 DNA reads TGCGCCAGCGGGCAGGGGGCATCGAATGAGCAGTTCTTC. This translates into CASGQGASNEQFF. The full variable domain, in which reference TRBV5-1 and TRBJ2-1 provide the parts outside the CDR3, is KAGVTQTPRYLIKTRGQQVTLSCSPISGHRSVSWYQQTPGQGLQFLFEYFSETQRNKGNFPGRFSGRQFSNSRSEMNVSTLELGDSALYLCASGQGASNEQFFGPGTRLTVL.

This chain links TRBV11-2 with TRBJ2-7; D may match TRBD1 or TRBD2 (6 bases each). This CDR3 is built from 14 residues. V lost 3 bases and J 0 bases, leaving 9 bases between the germline ends. Germline V gene sequence: CDR1 SGHAT, CDR2 FQNNGV. This CDR3 reads CASSLGGPSYEQYF. CDR3 coding DNA: TGTGCCAGCAGCTTGGGGGGCCCCTCCTACGAGCAGTACTTC.

This clone was observed a few times. The chain couples TRBV19 to TRBJ2-1, with 8 bases identical to TRBD1. J was trimmed by 6 bases and V by 5 bases; bases with no gene match: 12. The CDR3 length is 16 residues. In germline, CDR1 is LNHDA, CDR2 SQIVND (reference sequence). DNA for the CDR3: TGTGCCAGTAGTCGGGCAGGGGGCTCCCGGACCAATGAGCAGTTCTTC. This codes for CASSRAGGSRTNEQFF. Looking up the rest from reference TRBV19 and TRBJ2-1 gives the full variable domain: DGGITQSPKYLFRKEGQNVTLSCEQNLNHDAMYWYRQDPGQGLRLIYYSQIVNDFQKGDIAEGYSVSREKKESFPLTVTSAQKNPTAFYLCASSRAGGSRTNEQFFGPGTRLTVL.

In DNA form, the CDR3 reads TGTGCCAGCAGCCACGGGCAGCGGGGGGGCCAGAACGTCCTGACTTTC. Its translation: CASSHGQRGGQNVLTF. The chain joins TRBV6-6 to TRBJ2-6; 10 bases match TRBD2. Trimming took 6 bases from V and 10 from J; bases not matched to a gene: 12. CDR3 size: 16 residues. Germline V gives CDR1 MNHNY, CDR2 SVGAGI (reference sequence).

The CDR3 DNA follows: TGCGCCAGCAGCCGCTACGGGGCGGGGTCCTATGGCTACACCTTC. It encodes CASSRYGAGSYGYTF. This chain links TRBV4-3 with TRBJ1-2; D possibly corresponds to TRBD1 (5 bases). The CDR3 consists of 15 residues. Germline V gene sequence: CDR1 LGHNA, CDR2 YSLEER. V was shortened by 4 bases and J by 4 bases, with 16 bases between the two germline ends.

This clone has just a few counts. This chain uses TRBV5-1 with TRBJ1-1; no reliable D call. The CDR3 loop spans 13 amino acids. The germline CDR1 and CDR2 sequences are SGHRS and YFSETQ. Between the trimmed V and J ends, which lost 2 bases and 7 bases, there was a span of 12 bases. The CDR3 loop is CASSFNGEGEAFF. In DNA, the CDR3 is TGCGCCAGCAGCTTCAATGGGGAGGGTGAAGCTTTCTTT. Drawing the rest from reference TRBV5-1 and TRBJ1-1, the complete variable domain is KAGVTQTPRYLIKTRGQQVTLSCSPISGHRSVSWYQQTPGQGLQFLFEYFSETQRNKGNFPGRFSGRQFSNSRSEMNVSTLELGDSALYLCASSFNGEGEAFFGQGTRLTVV.

V usage is TRBV30 and J usage is TRBJ2-5; 14 positions match TRBD2. The CDR3 spans 14 residues. Germline V gene sequence: CDR1 GTSNPN, CDR2 SVGIG (reference sequence). Trimming at V came to 6 bases and at J to 7 bases, leaving 7 bases not matched to a gene. This chain's CDR3 is CACGTSGGRGTQYF. DNA of the CDR3: TGTGCCTGTGGGACTAGCGGGGGCCGGGGGACCCAGTACTTC.

The chain has TRBV2 and TRBJ1-3, with a weak D call TRBD1 (5 bases). Germline V gene lookup returns CDR1 SNHLY and CDR2 FYNNEI. Between the trimmed V and J ends, which lost 7 bases and 4 bases, there was a span of 11 bases. CDR3 size: 13 residues. The CDR3 nucleotides read TGTGCCAGCATCGCGGGGGTGGGAAACACCATATATTTT. Translation gives CASIAGVGNTIYF.

This clone was counted a single time. The rearrangement uses TRBV4-2 and TRBJ2-3; 9 positions match TRBD2. Germline V gene sequence: CDR1 LGHNA, CDR2 YNFKEQ. The CDR3 is 15 residues long. Losses at the gene ends were 2 bases for V and 2 bases for J; bases not matched to a gene: 2. CDR3 coding DNA: TGTGCCAGCAGCCAACCTAGCGGGGTCACAGATACGCAGTATTTT. As protein: CASSQPSGVTDTQYF.

About this clone: Relative to the germline gene, one junction end is altered; a read error may explain this. The V gene is TRBV11-1, the J gene TRBJ2-1, with 9 nucleotides matching TRBD1. Germline CDR1 and CDR2: SGHAT and FQDESV (reference sequence). The CDR3 extends over 12 amino acids. This CDR3 reads CASSLERDREIF. The DNA for the CDR3 is TGTGCCAGCAGCCTTGAGCGGGACAGGGAAATCTTC.

V usage is TRBV15 and J usage is TRBJ2-1; 10 bases line up with TRBD2. Germline CDR1 is LNHNV and CDR2 is YYDKDF (reference sequence). The CDR3 sequence is 15 residues long. Unmatched junction bases numbered 2, after V lost 0 bases and J lost 6 bases. CDR3 coding DNA: TGTGCCACCAGCAGAGAAGCGGGGGGGTTCAATGAGCAGTTCTTC. Encoded protein: CATSREAGGFNEQFF.

There are a few counts of this clone. The chain employs TRBV28 and TRBJ2-7, with 9 positions matching TRBD1. V lost 5 bases and J lost 3; bases outside the gene matches: 5. From germline, CDR1 is MDHEN and CDR2 SYDVKM. The CDR3 has 14 residues. The CDR3: CASSRTGVNYEQYF. CDR3 bases: TGTGCCAGCAGTCGGACAGGGGTCAACTACGAGCAGTACTTC. Full variable domain (rest looked up from reference TRBV28 and TRBJ2-7): DVKVTQSSRYLVKRTGEKVFLECVQDMDHENMFWYRQDPGLGLRLIYFSYDVKMKEKGDIPEGYSVSREKKERFSLILESASTNQTSMYLCASSRTGVNYEQYFGPGTRLTVT.